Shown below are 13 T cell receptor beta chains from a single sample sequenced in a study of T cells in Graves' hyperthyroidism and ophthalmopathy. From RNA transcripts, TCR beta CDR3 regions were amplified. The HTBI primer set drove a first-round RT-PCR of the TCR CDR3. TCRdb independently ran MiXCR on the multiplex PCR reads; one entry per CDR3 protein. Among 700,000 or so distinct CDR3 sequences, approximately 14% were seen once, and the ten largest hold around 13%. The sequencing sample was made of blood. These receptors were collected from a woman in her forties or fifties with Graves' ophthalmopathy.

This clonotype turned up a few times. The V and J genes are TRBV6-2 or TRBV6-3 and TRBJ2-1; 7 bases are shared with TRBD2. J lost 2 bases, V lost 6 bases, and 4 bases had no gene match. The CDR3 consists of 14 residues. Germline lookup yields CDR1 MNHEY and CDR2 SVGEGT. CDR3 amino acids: CASRDGTTYNEQFF. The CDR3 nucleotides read TGTGCCAGCAGGGACGGGACTACCTACAATGAGCAGTTCTTC.

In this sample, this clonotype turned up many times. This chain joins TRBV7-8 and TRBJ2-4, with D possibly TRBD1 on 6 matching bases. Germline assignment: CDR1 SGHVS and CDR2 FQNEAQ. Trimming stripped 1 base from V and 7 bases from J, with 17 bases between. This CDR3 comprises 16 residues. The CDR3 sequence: CASSLERPPRGNIQYF. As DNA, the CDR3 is TGTGCCAGCAGCTTAGAGAGGCCACCGAGGGGGAACATTCAGTACTTC.

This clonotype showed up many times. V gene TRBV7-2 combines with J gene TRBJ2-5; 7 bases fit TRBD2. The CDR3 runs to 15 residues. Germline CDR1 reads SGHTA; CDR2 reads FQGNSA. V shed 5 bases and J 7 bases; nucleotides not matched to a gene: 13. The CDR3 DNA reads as TGTGCCAGCAGCAGACTGGGAGCGGGGTCCGGGACCCAGTACTTC. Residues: CASSRLGAGSGTQYF. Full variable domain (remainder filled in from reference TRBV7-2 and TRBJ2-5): GAGVSQSPSNKVTEKGKDVELRCDPISGHTALYWYRQSLGQGLEFLIYFQGNSAPDKSGLPSDRFSAERTGGSVSTLTIQRTQQEDSAVYLCASSRLGAGSGTQYFGPGTRLLVL.

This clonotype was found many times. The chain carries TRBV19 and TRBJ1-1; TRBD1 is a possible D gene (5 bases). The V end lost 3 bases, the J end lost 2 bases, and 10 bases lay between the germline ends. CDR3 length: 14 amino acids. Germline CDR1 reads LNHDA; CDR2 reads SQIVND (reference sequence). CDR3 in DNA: TGTGCCAGTAGTATCCGCGGGACTAACACTGAAGCTTTCTTT. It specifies CASSIRGTNTEAFF.

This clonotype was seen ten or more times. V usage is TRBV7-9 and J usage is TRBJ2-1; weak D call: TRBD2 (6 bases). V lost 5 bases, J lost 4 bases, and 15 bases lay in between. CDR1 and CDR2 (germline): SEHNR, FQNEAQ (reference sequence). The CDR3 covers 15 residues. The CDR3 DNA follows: TGTGCCAGCAGCCCCGGTGGGACTTTATACAATGAGCAGTTCTTC. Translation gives CASSPGGTLYNEQFF.

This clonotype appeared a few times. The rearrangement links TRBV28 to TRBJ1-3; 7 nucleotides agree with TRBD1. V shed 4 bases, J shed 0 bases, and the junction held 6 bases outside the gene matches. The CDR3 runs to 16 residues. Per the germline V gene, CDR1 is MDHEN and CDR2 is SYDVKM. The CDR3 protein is CASSSGTALSGNTIYF. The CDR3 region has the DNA TGTGCCAGCAGTTCCGGGACAGCTCTCTCTGGAAACACCATATATTTT.

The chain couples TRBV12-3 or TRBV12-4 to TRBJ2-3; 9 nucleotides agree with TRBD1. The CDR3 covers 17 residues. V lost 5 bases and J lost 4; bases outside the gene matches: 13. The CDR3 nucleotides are TGTGCCAGCAGTCTCTCCGGGACAGGGAGGGGACCAGATACGCAGTATTTT. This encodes CASSLSGTGRGPDTQYF.

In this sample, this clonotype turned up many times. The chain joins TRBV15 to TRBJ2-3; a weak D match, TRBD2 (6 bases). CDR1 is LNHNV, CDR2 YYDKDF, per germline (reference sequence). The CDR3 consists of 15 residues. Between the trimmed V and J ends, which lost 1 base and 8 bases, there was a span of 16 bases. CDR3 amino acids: CATSRGGGSAATQYF. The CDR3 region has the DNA TGTGCCACCAGCAGAGGAGGAGGGTCTGCGGCTACGCAGTATTTT.

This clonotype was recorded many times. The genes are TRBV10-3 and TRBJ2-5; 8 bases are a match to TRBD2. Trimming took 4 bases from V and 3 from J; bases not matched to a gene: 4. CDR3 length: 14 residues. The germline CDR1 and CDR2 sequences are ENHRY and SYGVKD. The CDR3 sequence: CAISGVSGKETQYF. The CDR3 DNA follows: TGTGCCATCAGTGGTGTTAGCGGGAAAGAGACCCAGTACTTC.

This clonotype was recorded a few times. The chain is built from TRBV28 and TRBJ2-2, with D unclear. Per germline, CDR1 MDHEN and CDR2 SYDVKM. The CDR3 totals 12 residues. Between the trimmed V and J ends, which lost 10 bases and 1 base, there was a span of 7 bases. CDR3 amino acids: CANSGNTGELFF. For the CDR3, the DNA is TGTGCCAACTCAGGGAACACCGGGGAGCTGTTTTTT.

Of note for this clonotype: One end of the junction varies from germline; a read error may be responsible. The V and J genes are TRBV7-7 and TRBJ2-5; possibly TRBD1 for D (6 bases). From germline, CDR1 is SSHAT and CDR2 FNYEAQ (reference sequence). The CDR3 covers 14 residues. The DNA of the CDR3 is TGTGCTAGCAGCTTGGGGGCAGTCCAAGAGACCCAGTACTTC. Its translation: CASSLGAVQETQYF. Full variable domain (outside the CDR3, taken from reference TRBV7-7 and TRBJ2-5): GAGVSQSPRYKVTKRGQDVTLRCDPISSHATLYWYQQALGQGPEFLTYFNYEAQPDKSGLPSDRFSAERPEGSISTLTIQRTEQRDSAMYRCASSLGAVQETQYFGPGTRLLVL.

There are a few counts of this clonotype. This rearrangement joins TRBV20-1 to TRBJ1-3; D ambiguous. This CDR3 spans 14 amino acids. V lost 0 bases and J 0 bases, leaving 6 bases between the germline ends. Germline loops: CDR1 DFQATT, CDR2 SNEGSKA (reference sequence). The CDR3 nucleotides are TGCAGTGCTAGAGACGGATCCTCTGGAAACACCATATATTTT. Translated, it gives CSARDGSSGNTIYF.

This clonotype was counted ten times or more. The CDR3 DNA follows: TGTGCCAGCAGTTCCAGACGGGGTACGAACACTGAAGCTTTCTTT. As protein: CASSSRRGTNTEAFF. V gene TRBV28 combines with J gene TRBJ1-1, with no clear D. The CDR3 is 15 amino acids. Germline V lookup: CDR1 MDHEN, CDR2 SYDVKM. V was clipped by 4 bases and J by 1 base, with 13 bases between them.